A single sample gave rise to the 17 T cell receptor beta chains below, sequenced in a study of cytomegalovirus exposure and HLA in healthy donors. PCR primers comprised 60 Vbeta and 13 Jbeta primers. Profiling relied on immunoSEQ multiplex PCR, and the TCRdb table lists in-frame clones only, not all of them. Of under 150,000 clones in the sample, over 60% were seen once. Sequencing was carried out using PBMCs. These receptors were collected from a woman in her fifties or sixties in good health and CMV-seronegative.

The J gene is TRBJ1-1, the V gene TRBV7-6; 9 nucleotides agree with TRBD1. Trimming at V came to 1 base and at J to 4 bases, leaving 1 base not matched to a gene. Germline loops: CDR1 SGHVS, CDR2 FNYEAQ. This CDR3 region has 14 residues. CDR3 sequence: CASSLGTGATEAFF. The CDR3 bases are TGTGCCAGCAGCTTAGGGACAGGGGCCACTGAAGCTTTCTTT.

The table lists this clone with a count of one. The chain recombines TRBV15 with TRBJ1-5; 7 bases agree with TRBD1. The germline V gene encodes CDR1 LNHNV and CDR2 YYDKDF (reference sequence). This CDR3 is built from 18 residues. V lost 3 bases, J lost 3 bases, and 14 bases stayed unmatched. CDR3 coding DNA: TGTGCCACCAGCAGGGCCCAGACCGGGACAGCGAACAATCAGCCCCAGCATTTT. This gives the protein CATSRAQTGTANNQPQHF.

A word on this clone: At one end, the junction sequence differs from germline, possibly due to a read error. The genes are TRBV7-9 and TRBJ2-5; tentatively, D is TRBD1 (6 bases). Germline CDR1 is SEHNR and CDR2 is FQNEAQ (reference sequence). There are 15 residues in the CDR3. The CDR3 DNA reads TGTTCCAGCAGCTTACTACAAGGGGGTTCAGAGACCCAGTACTTC. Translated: CSSSLLQGGSETQYF.

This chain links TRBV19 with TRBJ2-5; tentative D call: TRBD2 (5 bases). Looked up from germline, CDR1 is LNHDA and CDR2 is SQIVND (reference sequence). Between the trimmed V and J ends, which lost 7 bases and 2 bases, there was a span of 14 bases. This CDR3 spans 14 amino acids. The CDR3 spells CASKEVGRQETQYF. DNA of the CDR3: TGTGCCAGTAAGGAGGTCGGACGGCAAGAGACCCAGTACTTC.

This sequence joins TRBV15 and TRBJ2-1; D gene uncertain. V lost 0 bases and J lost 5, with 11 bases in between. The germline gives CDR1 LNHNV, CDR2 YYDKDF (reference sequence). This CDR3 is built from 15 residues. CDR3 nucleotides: TGTGCCACCAGCAGAGATGCGAACAGACACAATGAGCAGTTCTTC. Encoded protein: CATSRDANRHNEQFF.

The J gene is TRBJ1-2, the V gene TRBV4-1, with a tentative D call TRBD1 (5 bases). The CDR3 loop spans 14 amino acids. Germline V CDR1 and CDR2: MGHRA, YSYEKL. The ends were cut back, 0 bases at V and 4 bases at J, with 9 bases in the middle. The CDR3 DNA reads TGCGCCAGCAGCCAAGATAGGGGATTCTATGGCTACACCTTC. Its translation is CASSQDRGFYGYTF.

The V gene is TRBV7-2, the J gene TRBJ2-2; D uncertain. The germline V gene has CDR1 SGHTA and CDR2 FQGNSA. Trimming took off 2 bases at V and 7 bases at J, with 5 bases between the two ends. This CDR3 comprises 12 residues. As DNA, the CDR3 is TGTGCCAGCAGCTTATCAGTCGGGGAGCTGTTTTTT. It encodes CASSLSVGELFF.

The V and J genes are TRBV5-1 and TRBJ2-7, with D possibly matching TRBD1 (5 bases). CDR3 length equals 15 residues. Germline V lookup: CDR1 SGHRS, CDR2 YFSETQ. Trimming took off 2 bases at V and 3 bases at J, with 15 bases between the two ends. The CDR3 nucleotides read TGCGCCAGCAGCTTAACCAGGGCCTCTTACTACGAGCAGTACTTC. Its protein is CASSLTRASYYEQYF.

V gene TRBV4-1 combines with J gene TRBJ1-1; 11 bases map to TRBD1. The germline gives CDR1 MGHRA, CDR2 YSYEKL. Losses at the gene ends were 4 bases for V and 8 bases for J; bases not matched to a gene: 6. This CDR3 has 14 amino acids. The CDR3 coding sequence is TGCGCCAGCAGCCCAGGACAGGGGGCTTCGGAAGCTTTCTTT. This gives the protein CASSPGQGASEAFF.

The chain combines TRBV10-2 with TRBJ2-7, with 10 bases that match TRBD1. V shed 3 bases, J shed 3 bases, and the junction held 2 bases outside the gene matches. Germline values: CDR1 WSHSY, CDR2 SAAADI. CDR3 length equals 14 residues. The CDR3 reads CASSEGDRGYEQYF. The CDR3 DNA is TGCGCCAGCAGTGAAGGGGACAGGGGCTACGAGCAGTACTTC.

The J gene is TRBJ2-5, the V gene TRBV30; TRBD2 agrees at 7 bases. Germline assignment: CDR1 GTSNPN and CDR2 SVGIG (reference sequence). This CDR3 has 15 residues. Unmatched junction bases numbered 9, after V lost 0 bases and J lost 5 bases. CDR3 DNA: TGTGCCTGGAGTGTATCCGGACTAGTTTTGGAGACCCAGTACTTC. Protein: CAWSVSGLVLETQYF.

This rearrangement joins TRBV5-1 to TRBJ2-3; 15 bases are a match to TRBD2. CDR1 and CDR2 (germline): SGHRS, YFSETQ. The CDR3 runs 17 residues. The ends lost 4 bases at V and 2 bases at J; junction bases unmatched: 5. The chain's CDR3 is CASSRGLAGGNTDTQYF. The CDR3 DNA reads TGCGCCAGCAGCCGGGGACTAGCGGGAGGCAACACAGATACGCAGTATTTT. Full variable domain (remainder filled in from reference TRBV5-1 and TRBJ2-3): KAGVTQTPRYLIKTRGQQVTLSCSPISGHRSVSWYQQTPGQGLQFLFEYFSETQRNKGNFPGRFSGRQFSNSRSEMNVSTLELGDSALYLCASSRGLAGGNTDTQYFGPGTRLTVL.

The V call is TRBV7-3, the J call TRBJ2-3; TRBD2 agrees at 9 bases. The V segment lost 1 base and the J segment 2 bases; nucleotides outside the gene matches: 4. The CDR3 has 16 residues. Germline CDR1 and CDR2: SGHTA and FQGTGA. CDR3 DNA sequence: TGTGCCAGCAGCTTAAGGCCTAGCGGGGTCACAGATACGCAGTATTTT. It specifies CASSLRPSGVTDTQYF. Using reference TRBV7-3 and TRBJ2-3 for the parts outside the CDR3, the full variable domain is GAGVSQTPSNKVTEKGKYVELRCDPISGHTALYWYRQSLGQGPEFLIYFQGTGAADDSGLPNDRFFAVRPEGSVSTLKIQRTERGDSAVYLCASSLRPSGVTDTQYFGPGTRLTVL.

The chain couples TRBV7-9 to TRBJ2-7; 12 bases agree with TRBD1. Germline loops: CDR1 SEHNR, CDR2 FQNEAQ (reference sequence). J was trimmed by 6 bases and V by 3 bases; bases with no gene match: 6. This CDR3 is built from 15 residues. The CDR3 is CASSLPGTGGGEQYF. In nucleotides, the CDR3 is TGTGCCAGCAGCTTGCCCGGGACAGGGGGCGGCGAGCAGTACTTC.

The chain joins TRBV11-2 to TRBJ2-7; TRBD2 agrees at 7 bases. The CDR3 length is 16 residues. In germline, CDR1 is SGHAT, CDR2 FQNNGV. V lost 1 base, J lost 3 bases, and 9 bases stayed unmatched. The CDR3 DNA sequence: TGTGCCAGCAGCTTAGTTTTAGTGGGAGGGCTCTACGAGCAGTACTTC. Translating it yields CASSLVLVGGLYEQYF.

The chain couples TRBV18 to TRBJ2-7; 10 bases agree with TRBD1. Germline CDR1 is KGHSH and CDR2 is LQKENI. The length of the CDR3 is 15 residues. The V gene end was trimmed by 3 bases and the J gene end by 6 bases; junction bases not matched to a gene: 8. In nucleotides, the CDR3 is TGTGCCAGCTCACCCGACAGGGGGCTCGGCGGCGAGCAGTACTTC. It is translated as CASSPDRGLGGEQYF.

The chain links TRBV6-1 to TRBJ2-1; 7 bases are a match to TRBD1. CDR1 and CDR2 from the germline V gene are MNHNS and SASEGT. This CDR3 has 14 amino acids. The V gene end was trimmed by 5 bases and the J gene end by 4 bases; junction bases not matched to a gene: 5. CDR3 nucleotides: TGTGCCAGCAGTCGGGACAGCGATTACAATGAGCAGTTCTTC. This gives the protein CASSRDSDYNEQFF.